The rows below give T cell receptor beta chains drawn from one sample of a study of T cell responses to AZD1222 COVID-19 vaccine. Libraries were prepared by immunoSEQ multiplex PCR; TCRdb keeps only in-frame clonotypes and omits some of them. Here the sample spans about 120,000 clones, around 93% being singletons. The specimen was peripheral blood, collected on day 0 of AZD1222 vaccination. All receptors come from an adult in good health. CDR3s include the opening cysteine and the closing phenylalanine or tryptophan. Each record gives: clone size, D gene, J gene, CDR3 length, V gene, CDR3 DNA, CDR3 protein. The D gene is left open where the match is weak. The size entry is marked missing in some rows and otherwise reads once, few, many or a size class.

size: .
D: .
J: TRBJ2-1
length: 13
V: TRBV6-5
DNA: TGTGCCAGCAGTTACCGTCCTGGAGGGGATCGGTTCTTC
CDR3: CASSYRPGGDRFF

size: .
D: .
J: TRBJ1-5
length: 16
V: TRBV23-1
DNA: TGCGCCAGCAGTCAATCCGAAGCAGATAGCAATCAGCCCCAGCATTTT
CDR3: CASSQSEADSNQPQHF

size: .
D: TRBD2
J: TRBJ2-3
length: 15
V: TRBV7-8
DNA: TGTGCCAGCAGCCTGACTAGCGGGATGTCAGATACGCAGTATTTT
CDR3: CASSLTSGMSDTQYF

size: .
D: TRBD2
J: TRBJ2-1
length: 18
V: TRBV19
DNA: TGTGCCAGTAGTATGTTGGGACTAGCGGGAGGGACCTACAATGAGCAGTTCTTC
CDR3: CASSMLGLAGGTYNEQFF

size: .
D: TRBD1
J: TRBJ1-2
length: 15
V: TRBV9
DNA: TGTGCCAGCAGCCCCCTGGGGACAGGAGACTATGGCTACACCTTC
CDR3: CASSPLGTGDYGYTF

size: .
D: .
J: TRBJ2-3
length: 14
V: TRBV4-3
DNA: TGCGCCAGCAGCCAAGATAGCGGAACAGATACGCAGTATTTT
CDR3: CASSQDSGTDTQYF

size: .
D: .
J: TRBJ1-1
length: 13
V: TRBV28
DNA: TGTGCCAGCAGGCTACTCGGGGGGAATGAAGCTTTCTTT
CDR3: CASRLLGGNEAFF

size: .
D: .
J: TRBJ1-1
length: 13
V: TRBV14
DNA: TGTGCCAGCAGCCAAGACAGAAGCACTGAAGCTTTCTTT
CDR3: CASSQDRSTEAFF

size: .
D: .
J: TRBJ1-2
length: 15
V: TRBV12-5
DNA: TGTGCTAGTGGTTTGCCTAATAACAGGAACTATGGCTACACCTTC
CDR3: CASGLPNNRNYGYTF

size: .
D: TRBD2
J: TRBJ2-5
length: 17
V: TRBV7-2
DNA: TGTGCCAGCAGCTTAGGCTCGGGTGCGGGGGGCCAAGAGACCCAGTACTTC
CDR3: CASSLGSGAGGQETQYF

size: .
D: .
J: TRBJ1-5
length: 16
V: TRBV5-5
DNA: TGTGCCAGCAGCTTGGGAACAGGGACCAGCAATCAGCCCCAGCATTTT
CDR3: CASSLGTGTSNQPQHF

size: .
D: .
J: TRBJ2-7
length: 14
V: TRBV9
DNA: TGTGCCAGCAGCAAAACGGACAAACACTACGAGCAGTACTTC
CDR3: CASSKTDKHYEQYF

size: .
D: TRBD1
J: TRBJ1-2
length: 15
V: TRBV2
DNA: TGTGCCAGCAGCGTAGAGACAGGGGGCACCTATGGCTACACCTTC
CDR3: CASSVETGGTYGYTF

size: once
D: .
J: TRBJ1-1
length: 16
V: TRBV2
DNA: TGTGCCAGCAGCCTAGGACGGGGAGGAATGAACACTGAAGCTTTCTTT
CDR3: CASSLGRGGMNTEAFF

size: .
D: .
J: TRBJ1-2
length: 13
V: TRBV14
DNA: TGTGCCAGCAGCCAAGTCAGTCAGTACGGCTACACCTTC
CDR3: CASSQVSQYGYTF

size: .
D: TRBD1
J: TRBJ1-5
length: 14
V: TRBV6-1
DNA: TGTGCCAGCAGTGAGACAGGGGGGGATCAGCCCCAGCATTTT
CDR3: CASSETGGDQPQHF

size: .
D: TRBD1
J: TRBJ2-2
length: 17
V: TRBV6-1
DNA: TGTGCCAGCAGTGAGCACTCGGACAGGGTAACTACCGGGGAGCTGTTTTTT
CDR3: CASSEHSDRVTTGELFF

size: .
D: .
J: TRBJ2-2
length: 14
V: TRBV9
DNA: TGTGCCAGCAGCGTAGGGCCCACTCCCGGGGAGCTGTTTTTT
CDR3: CASSVGPTPGELFF

size: .
D: .
J: TRBJ1-6
length: 15
V: TRBV4-3
DNA: TGCGCCAGCAGCCAAGATCCCGGCGGTAATTCACCCCTCCACTTT
CDR3: CASSQDPGGNSPLHF

size: .
D: .
J: TRBJ1-2
length: 14
V: TRBV5-5
DNA: TGTGCCAGCAGCTTGCTTTTAATGGGATATGGCTACACCTTC
CDR3: CASSLLLMGYGYTF

size: .
D: TRBD2
J: TRBJ2-3
length: 15
V: TRBV19
DNA: TGTGCCAGTAGTCCTCGGACTAGCACCACAGATACGCAGTATTTT
CDR3: CASSPRTSTTDTQYF

size: .
D: .
J: TRBJ1-2
length: 15
V: TRBV4-3
DNA: TGCGCCAGCAGCCAAGACAGGGGAACGGGCTATGGCTACACCTTC
CDR3: CASSQDRGTGYGYTF

size: .
D: .
J: TRBJ1-1
length: 12
V: TRBV12-3/TRBV12-4
DNA: TGTGCCAGCAGTCTCATGAACACTGAAGCTTTCTTT
CDR3: CASSLMNTEAFF

size: .
D: .
J: TRBJ1-5
length: 15
V: TRBV2
DNA: TGTGCCAGCAGTGGGGGGCAGTTGAGAGTACAGCCCCAGCATTTT
CDR3: CASSGGQLRVQPQHF

size: .
D: .
J: TRBJ1-1
length: 14
V: TRBV27
DNA: TGTGCCAGTACGGGTTCGACCGGGAACACTGAAGCTTTCTTT
CDR3: CASTGSTGNTEAFF

size: .
D: TRBD1
J: TRBJ1-1
length: 13
V: TRBV19
DNA: TGTGCCACAAAGACCTGGGACAGGACTGAAGCTTTCTTT
CDR3: CATKTWDRTEAFF

size: .
D: TRBD1
J: TRBJ2-5
length: 16
V: TRBV25-1
DNA: TGTGCCAGCAGTGAACCGGGACAGAACACCCAAGAGACCCAGTACTTC
CDR3: CASSEPGQNTQETQYF